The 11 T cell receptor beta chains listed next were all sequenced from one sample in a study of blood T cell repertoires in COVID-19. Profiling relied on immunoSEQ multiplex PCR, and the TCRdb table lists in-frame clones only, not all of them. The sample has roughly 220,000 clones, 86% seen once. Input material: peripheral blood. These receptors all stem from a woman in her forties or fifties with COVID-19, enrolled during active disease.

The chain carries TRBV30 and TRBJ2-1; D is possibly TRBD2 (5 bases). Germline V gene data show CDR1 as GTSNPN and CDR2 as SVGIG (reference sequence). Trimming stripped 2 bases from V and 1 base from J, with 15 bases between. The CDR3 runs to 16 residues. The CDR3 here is CAWSTRSSVSYNEQFF. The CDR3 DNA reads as TGTGCCTGGAGTACCCGAAGTAGCGTTTCCTACAATGAGCAGTTCTTC. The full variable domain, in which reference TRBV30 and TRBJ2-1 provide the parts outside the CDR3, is SQTIHQWPATLVQPVGSPLSLECTVEGTSNPNLYWYRQAAGRGLQLLFYSVGIGQISSEVPQNLSASRPQDRQFILSSKKLLLSDSGFYLCAWSTRSSVSYNEQFFGPGTRLTVL.

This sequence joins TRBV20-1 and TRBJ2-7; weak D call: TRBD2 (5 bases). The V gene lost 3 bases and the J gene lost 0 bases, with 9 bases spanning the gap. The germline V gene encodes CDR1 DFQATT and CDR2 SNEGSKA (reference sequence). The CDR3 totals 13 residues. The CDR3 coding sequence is TGCAGTGCTAGTGGACTCGCCTCCTACGAGCAGTACTTC. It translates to CSASGLASYEQYF.

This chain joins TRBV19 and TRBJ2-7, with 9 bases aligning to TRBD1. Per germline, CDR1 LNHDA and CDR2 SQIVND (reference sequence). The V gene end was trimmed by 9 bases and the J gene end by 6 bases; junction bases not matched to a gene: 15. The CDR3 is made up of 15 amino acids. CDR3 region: CARKVRDRDLCEQYV. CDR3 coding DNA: TGTGCCAGAAAAGTAAGGGACAGGGACCTTTGCGAGCAGTACGTC.

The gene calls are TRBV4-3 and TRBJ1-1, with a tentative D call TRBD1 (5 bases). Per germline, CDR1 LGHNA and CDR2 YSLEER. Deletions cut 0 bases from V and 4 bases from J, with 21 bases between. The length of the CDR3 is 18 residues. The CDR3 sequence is CASSQDSAGVRRGTEAFF. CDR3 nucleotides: TGCGCCAGCAGCCAAGATTCGGCAGGAGTGAGGAGGGGCACTGAAGCTTTCTTT.

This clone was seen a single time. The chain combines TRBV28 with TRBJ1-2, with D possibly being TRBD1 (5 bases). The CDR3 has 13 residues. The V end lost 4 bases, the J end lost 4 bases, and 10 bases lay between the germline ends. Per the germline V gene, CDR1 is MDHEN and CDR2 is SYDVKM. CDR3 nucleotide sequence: TGTGCCAGCAGTTCGGGGGGACGCTATGGCTACACCTTC. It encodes CASSSGGRYGYTF.

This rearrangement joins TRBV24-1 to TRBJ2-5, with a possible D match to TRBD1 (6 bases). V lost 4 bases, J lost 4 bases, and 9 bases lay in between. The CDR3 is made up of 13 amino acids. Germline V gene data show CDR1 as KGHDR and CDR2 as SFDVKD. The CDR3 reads CATSETGRETQYF. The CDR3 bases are TGTGCCACCAGTGAAACAGGGAGAGAGACCCAGTACTTC.

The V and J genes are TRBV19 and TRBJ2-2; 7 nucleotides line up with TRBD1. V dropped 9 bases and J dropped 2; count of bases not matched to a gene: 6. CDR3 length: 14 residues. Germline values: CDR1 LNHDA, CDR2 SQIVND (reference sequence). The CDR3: CASSTGANTGELFF. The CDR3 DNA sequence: TGTGCCAGCTCAACAGGGGCTAACACCGGGGAGCTGTTTTTT. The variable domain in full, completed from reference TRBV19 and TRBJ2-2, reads DGGITQSPKYLFRKEGQNVTLSCEQNLNHDAMYWYRQDPGQGLRLIYYSQIVNDFQKGDIAEGYSVSREKKESFPLTVTSAQKNPTAFYLCASSTGANTGELFFGEGSRLTVL.

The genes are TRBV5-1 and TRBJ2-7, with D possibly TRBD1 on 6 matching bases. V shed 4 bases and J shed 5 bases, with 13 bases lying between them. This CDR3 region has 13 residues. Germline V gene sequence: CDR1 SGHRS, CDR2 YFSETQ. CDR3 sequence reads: CASSLTGLDEQYV. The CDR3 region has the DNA TGCGCCAGCAGCCTGACAGGTTTAGACGAGCAGTACGTC.

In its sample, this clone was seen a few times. In DNA, the CDR3 is TGTGCCAGCAACCCATCTCGGGGGCCCCTCCACTTT. Translation: CASNPSRGPLHF. V usage is TRBV6-5 and J usage is TRBJ1-6, with D perhaps TRBD1 (5 bases). The CDR3 runs 12 residues. The germline V and J ends were trimmed by 7 bases and 13 bases, with 14 bases remaining between them. Germline CDR1 MNHEY, CDR2 SVGAGI.

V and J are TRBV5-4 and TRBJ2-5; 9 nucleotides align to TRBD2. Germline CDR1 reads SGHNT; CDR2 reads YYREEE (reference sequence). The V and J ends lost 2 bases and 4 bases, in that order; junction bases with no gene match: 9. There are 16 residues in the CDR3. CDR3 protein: CASSLGGGGAGETQYF. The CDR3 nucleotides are TGTGCCAGCAGCTTAGGAGGCGGGGGGGCCGGAGAGACCCAGTACTTC.

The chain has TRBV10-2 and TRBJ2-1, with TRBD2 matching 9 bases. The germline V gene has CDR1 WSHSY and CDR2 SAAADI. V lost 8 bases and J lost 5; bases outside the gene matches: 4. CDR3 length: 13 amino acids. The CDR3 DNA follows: TGCGCCAGCGGCGGACTAGCGAACAATGAGCAGTTCTTC. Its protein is CASGGLANNEQFF.